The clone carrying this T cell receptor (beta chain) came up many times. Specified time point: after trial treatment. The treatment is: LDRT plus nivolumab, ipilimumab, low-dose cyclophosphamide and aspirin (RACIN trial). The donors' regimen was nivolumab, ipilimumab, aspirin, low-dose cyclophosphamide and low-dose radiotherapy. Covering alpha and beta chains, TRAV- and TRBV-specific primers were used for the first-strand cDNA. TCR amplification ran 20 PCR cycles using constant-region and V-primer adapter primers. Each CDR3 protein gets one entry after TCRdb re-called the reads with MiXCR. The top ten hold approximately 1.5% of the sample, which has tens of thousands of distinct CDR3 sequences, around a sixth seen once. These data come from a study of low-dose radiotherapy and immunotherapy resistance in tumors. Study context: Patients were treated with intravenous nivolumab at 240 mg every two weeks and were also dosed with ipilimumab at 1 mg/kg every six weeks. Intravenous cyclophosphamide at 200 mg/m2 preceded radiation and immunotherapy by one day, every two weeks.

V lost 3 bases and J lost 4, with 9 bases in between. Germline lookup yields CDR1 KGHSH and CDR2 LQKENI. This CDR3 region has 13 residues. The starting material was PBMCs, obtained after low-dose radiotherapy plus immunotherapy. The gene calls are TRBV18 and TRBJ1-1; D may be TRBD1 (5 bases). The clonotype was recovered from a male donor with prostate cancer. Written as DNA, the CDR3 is TGTGCCAGCTCACCCAGGGTGGCCACTGAAGCTTTCTTT. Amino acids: CASSPRVATEAFF. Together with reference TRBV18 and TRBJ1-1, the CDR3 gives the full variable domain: NAGVMQNPRHLVRRRGQEARLRCSPMKGHSHVYWYRQLPEEGLKFMVYLQKENIIDESGMPKERFSAEFPKEGPSILRIQQVVRGDSAAYFCASSPRVATEAFFGQGTRLTVV.